These 22 T cell receptor beta chains were all obtained from the same sample, sequenced in a study of cytomegalovirus exposure and HLA in healthy donors. The PCR employed 60 Vbeta primers together with 13 Jbeta primers. Clones were sequenced by immunoSEQ multiplex PCR, and TCRdb holds only the in-frame ones, with some missing. The repertoire table contains 34,000 or so clones. The material sequenced was PBMCs. These receptors all come from a woman aged 40 to 50 in good health and CMV-seropositive.

The V call is TRBV15, the J call TRBJ1-5; 9 bases line up with TRBD1. The CDR3 covers 19 residues. J was trimmed by 2 bases and V by 4 bases; bases with no gene match: 15. The germline V gene has CDR1 LNHNV and CDR2 YYDKDF (reference sequence). This CDR3 is CATSTTQNPGQGRNQPQHF. DNA of the CDR3: TGTGCCACCAGCACAACTCAAAACCCGGGACAGGGACGCAATCAGCCCCAGCATTTT.

J is TRBJ2-3 and V is TRBV2; D gene uncertain. CDR1 and CDR2 (germline): SNHLY, FYNNEI. The CDR3 contains 13 residues. Trimming cost V 8 bases and J 6 bases, with 15 bases left between them. The CDR3 reads CASRHGLEDTQYF. CDR3 coding DNA: TGTGCCAGCCGTCACGGGTTAGAGGATACGCAGTATTTT.

V usage is TRBV28 and J usage is TRBJ1-3; D possibly corresponds to TRBD1 (5 bases). Germline assignment: CDR1 MDHEN and CDR2 SYDVKM. V was clipped by 5 bases and J by 0 bases, with 14 bases between them. This CDR3 comprises 16 residues. The CDR3 nucleotides read TGTGCCAGCAGTCCCCCTGGGGCTATCTCTGGAAACACCATATATTTT. Protein: CASSPPGAISGNTIYF.

The gene calls are TRBV7-3 and TRBJ1-4; 8 bases line up with TRBD1. Germline lookup yields CDR1 SGHTA and CDR2 FQGTGA. The CDR3 length is 14 residues. V gave up 5 bases and J gave up 6 bases; unmatched junction bases: 5. This chain's CDR3 is CASSLRGRDEKLFF. CDR3 nucleotides: TGTGCCAGCAGCCTCAGGGGGCGCGATGAAAAACTGTTTTTT.

The rearrangement links TRBV4-1 to TRBJ2-1; TRBD2 agrees at 8 bases. The CDR3 is 16 amino acids. V shed 2 bases, J shed 5 bases, and the junction held 8 bases outside the gene matches. The germline V gene encodes CDR1 MGHRA and CDR2 YSYEKL. CDR3 DNA: TGCGCCAGCAGCCAACCCCAAGCGGGAGTCCACAATGAGCAGTTCTTC. Its translation is CASSQPQAGVHNEQFF.

V gene TRBV7-9 combines with J gene TRBJ2-1; 9 positions match TRBD2. This CDR3 region has 17 residues. CDR1 SEHNR and CDR2 FQNEAQ come from the germline V gene (reference sequence). V was pared by 8 bases and J by 7 bases, with 18 bases of the junction left unmatched. The CDR3 region is CASRLTLSSGGGNEQFF. The DNA for the CDR3 is TGTGCCAGCCGGCTTACCCTCAGTAGCGGGGGCGGGAATGAGCAGTTCTTC.

The chain recombines TRBV5-6 with TRBJ1-4; 8 bases map to TRBD1. Losses at the gene ends were 3 bases for V and 0 bases for J; bases not matched to a gene: 13. Germline CDR1 reads SGHDT; CDR2 reads YYEEEE. The CDR3 length is 19 residues. CDR3 DNA sequence: TGTGCCAGCAGCTCGGACCGAGGGACAGGACGTCCAACTAATGAAAAACTGTTTTTT. Its translation is CASSSDRGTGRPTNEKLFF. Full variable domain (missing parts from reference TRBV5-6 and TRBJ1-4): DAGVTQSPTHLIKTRGQQVTLRCSPKSGHDTVSWYQQALGQGPQFIFQYYEEEERQRGNFPDRFSGHQFPNYSSELNVNALLLGDSALYLCASSSDRGTGRPTNEKLFFGSGTQLSVL.

CDR3 loop: CASSQSGLAEYEQYF. DNA for the CDR3: TGTGCCAGCAGCCAATCTGGCCTAGCGGAATACGAGCAGTACTTC. This chain links TRBV4-2 with TRBJ2-7, with 7 bases matching TRBD2. This CDR3 spans 15 amino acids. The junction had 8 bases not matched to a gene; V was cut back by 2 bases and J by 4 bases. CDR1 is LGHNA, CDR2 YNFKEQ, per germline.

The rearrangement joins TRBV7-8 to TRBJ2-7; D might be TRBD2 (5 bases). CDR1 is SGHVS, CDR2 FQNEAQ, per germline. The V end lost 1 base, the J end lost 11 bases, and 15 bases lay between the germline ends. The CDR3 runs to 13 residues. CDR3 nucleotides: TGTGCCAGCAGCTTAGATATTTGGTCCGGGGAGTACTTC. Translated: CASSLDIWSGEYF.

The chain employs TRBV30 and TRBJ1-5; tentative D call: TRBD1 (5 bases). V gave up 1 base and J gave up 3 bases, with 13 bases separating them. CDR1 and CDR2 (germline): GTSNPN, SVGIG (reference sequence). The CDR3 is 15 residues long. As DNA, the CDR3 is TGTGCCTGGAGTGGTGGCAGGGCCAACAATCAGCCCCAGCATTTT. Its translation: CAWSGGRANNQPQHF.

The V gene is TRBV30, the J gene TRBJ1-3, with 9 bases identical to TRBD1. Trimming removed 3 bases from V and 4 bases from J; junction bases left unmatched: 7. The CDR3 consists of 15 residues. Germline CDR1 GTSNPN, CDR2 SVGIG (reference sequence). Here the CDR3 reads CAWRLGTGRGNTIYF. In nucleotides, the CDR3 is TGTGCCTGGAGGCTGGGGACAGGGCGAGGAAACACCATATATTTT.

V usage is TRBV28 and J usage is TRBJ1-3, with D possibly matching TRBD1 (5 bases). Looked up from germline, CDR1 is MDHEN and CDR2 is SYDVKM. V shed 10 bases and J shed 0 bases, with 13 bases lying between them. The CDR3 length is 14 residues. CDR3 in DNA: TGTGCCACCATCGACAGACGCTCTGGAAACACCATATATTTT. Its protein is CATIDRRSGNTIYF.

The rearrangement joins TRBV18 to TRBJ1-4, with 9 bases that match TRBD1. The germline V gene encodes CDR1 KGHSH and CDR2 LQKENI. The CDR3 runs 14 residues. The trim removed 5 bases at V and 8 bases at J, leaving 6 bases unmatched. CDR3 nucleotides: TGTGCCAGCTCAGTGGACAGGGGAGACGAAAAACTGTTTTTT. Its protein is CASSVDRGDEKLFF.

V is TRBV5-6 and J is TRBJ2-2; 10 bases line up with TRBD2. J gave up 7 bases and V 4 bases, and 13 bases lay outside the gene matches. This CDR3 has 17 amino acids. The germline CDR1 and CDR2 sequences are SGHDT and YYEEEE. CDR3 residues: CASSPLASGRSVGELFF. For the CDR3, the DNA is TGTGCCAGCAGCCCCCTCGCTAGCGGGAGATCAGTCGGGGAGCTGTTTTTT. Full variable domain (missing parts from reference TRBV5-6 and TRBJ2-2): DAGVTQSPTHLIKTRGQQVTLRCSPKSGHDTVSWYQQALGQGPQFIFQYYEEEERQRGNFPDRFSGHQFPNYSSELNVNALLLGDSALYLCASSPLASGRSVGELFFGEGSRLTVL.

Regarding this clone: Relative to the germline gene, one junction end is altered; a read error may explain this. This rearrangement joins TRBV30 to TRBJ2-3; TRBD2 matches at 11 bases. The CDR3 runs 13 residues. The V gene's germline CDR1 is GTSNPN and CDR2 SVGIG (reference sequence). In DNA, the CDR3 is TGTGCCAGGAGTAGCGGGGGGGTAGATACGCAGTATTTT. Translation gives CARSSGGVDTQYF.

For the CDR3, the DNA is TGTGCCAGCAGCGCACTAGCGAACTCCTACAATGAGCAGTTCTTC. Translation: CASSALANSYNEQFF. The chain couples TRBV9 to TRBJ2-1; 7 bases agree with TRBD2. Germline assignment: CDR1 SGDLS and CDR2 YYNGEE. The J segment lost 0 bases and the V segment lost 3 bases, leaving 3 bases of the junction unmatched. The CDR3 contains 15 residues.

The J gene is TRBJ1-2, the V gene TRBV25-1; TRBD1 matches 7 bases. The CDR3 extends over 11 amino acids. The V gene's germline CDR1 is MGHDK and CDR2 SYGVNS. V was pared by 4 bases and J by 12 bases, with 5 bases of the junction left unmatched. The CDR3 nucleotides read TGTGCCAGCAGTGGGGGACAGTTCGACACCTTC. The encoded protein is CASSGGQFDTF.

The chain has TRBV19 and TRBJ2-3; 7 nucleotides match TRBD1. Looked up from germline, CDR1 is LNHDA and CDR2 is SQIVND (reference sequence). J was trimmed by 5 bases and V by 3 bases; bases with no gene match: 2. This CDR3 is 13 amino acids long. The CDR3 here is CASSIRGQDTQYF. In DNA, the CDR3 is TGTGCCAGTAGTATTAGGGGGCAAGATACGCAGTATTTT.

The J gene is TRBJ2-3, the V gene TRBV5-1; perhaps TRBD2 as D (6 bases). The CDR3 runs 18 residues. CDR1 and CDR2 from the germline V gene are SGHRS and YFSETQ. V gave up 0 bases and J gave up 2 bases, with 19 bases separating them. Here the CDR3 DNA reads TGCGCCAGCAGCTTGGGGTCCCCAGCTGGGACTGTCACAGATACGCAGTATTTT. Translation: CASSLGSPAGTVTDTQYF.

The chain uses TRBV6-4 and TRBJ2-1, with TRBD2 identical over 8 bases. In germline, CDR1 is MRHNA, CDR2 SNTAGT. J gave up 9 bases and V 4 bases, and 8 bases lay outside the gene matches. The CDR3 totals 14 residues. CDR3 in DNA: TGTGCCAGCAGTGTTGAGCGGGAGTCTAGTGAGCAGTTCTTC. As protein: CASSVERESSEQFF.

The V call is TRBV5-1, the J call TRBJ1-1; no firm D call. Germline CDR1 and CDR2: SGHRS and YFSETQ. The CDR3 runs 14 residues. Trimming took 2 bases from V and 0 from J, leaving 8 bases between them. The CDR3 DNA sequence: TGCGCCAGCAGCTTTGAGGTCGTGAACACTGAAGCTTTCTTT. Amino acid sequence: CASSFEVVNTEAFF.

This chain connects TRBV27 to TRBJ2-7; D may be TRBD1 (6 bases). This CDR3 contains 14 residues. The germline V and J ends were trimmed by 5 bases and 0 bases, with 11 bases remaining between them. Germline CDR1 is MNHEY and CDR2 is SMNVEV (reference sequence). The CDR3 bases are TGTGCCAGCAGTCGGCAGGGGAGCTCCTACGAGCAGTACTTC. Translated, it gives CASSRQGSSYEQYF.